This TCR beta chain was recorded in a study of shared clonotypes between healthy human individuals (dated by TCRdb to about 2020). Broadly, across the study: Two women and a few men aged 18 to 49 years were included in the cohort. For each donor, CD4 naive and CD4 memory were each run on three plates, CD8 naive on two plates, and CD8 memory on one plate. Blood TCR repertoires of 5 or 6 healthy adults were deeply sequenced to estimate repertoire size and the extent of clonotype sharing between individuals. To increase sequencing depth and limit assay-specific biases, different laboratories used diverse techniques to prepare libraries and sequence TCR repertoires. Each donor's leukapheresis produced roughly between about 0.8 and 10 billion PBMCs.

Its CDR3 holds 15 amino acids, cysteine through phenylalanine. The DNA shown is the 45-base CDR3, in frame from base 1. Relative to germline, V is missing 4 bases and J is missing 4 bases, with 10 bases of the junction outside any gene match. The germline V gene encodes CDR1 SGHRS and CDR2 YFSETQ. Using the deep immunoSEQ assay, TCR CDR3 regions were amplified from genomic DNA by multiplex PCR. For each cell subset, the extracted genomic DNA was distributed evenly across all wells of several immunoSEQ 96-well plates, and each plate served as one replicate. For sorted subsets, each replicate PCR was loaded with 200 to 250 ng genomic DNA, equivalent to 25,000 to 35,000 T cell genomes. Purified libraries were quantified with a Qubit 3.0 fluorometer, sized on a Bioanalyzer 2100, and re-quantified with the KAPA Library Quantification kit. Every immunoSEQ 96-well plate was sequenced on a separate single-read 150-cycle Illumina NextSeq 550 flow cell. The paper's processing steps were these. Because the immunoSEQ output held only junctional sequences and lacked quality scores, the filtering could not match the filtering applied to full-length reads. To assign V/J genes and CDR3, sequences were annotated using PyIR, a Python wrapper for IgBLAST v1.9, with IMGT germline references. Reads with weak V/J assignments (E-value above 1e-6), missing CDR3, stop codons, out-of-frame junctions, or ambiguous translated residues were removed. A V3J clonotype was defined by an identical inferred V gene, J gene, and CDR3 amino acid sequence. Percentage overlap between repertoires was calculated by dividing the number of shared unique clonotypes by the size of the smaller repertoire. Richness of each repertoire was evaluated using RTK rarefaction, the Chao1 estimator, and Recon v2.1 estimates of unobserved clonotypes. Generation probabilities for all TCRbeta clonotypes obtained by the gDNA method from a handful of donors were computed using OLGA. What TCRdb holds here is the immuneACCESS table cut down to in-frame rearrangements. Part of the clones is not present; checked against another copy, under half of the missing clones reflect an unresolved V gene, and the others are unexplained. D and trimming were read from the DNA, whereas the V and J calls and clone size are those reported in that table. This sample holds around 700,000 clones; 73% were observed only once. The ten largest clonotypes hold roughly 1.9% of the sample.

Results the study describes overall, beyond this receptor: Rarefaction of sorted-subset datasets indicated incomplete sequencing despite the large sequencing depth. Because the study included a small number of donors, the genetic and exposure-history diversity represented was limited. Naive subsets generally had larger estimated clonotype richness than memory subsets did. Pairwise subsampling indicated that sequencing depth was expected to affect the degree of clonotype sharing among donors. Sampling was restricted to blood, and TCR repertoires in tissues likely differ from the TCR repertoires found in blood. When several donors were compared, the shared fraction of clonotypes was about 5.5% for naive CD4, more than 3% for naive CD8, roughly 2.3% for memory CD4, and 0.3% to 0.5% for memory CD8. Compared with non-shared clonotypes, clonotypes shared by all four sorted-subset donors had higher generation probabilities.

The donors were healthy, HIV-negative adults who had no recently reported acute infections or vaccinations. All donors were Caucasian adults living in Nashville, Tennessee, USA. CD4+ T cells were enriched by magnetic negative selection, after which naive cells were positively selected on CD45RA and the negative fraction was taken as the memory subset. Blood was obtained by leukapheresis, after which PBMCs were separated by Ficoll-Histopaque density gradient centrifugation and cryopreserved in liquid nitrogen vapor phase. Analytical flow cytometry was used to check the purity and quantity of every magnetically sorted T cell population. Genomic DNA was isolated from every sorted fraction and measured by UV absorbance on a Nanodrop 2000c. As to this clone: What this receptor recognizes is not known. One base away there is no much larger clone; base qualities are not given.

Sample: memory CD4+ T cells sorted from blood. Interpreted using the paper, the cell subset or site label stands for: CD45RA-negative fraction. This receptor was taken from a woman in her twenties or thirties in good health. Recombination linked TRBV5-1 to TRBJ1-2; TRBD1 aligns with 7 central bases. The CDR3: CASSSGQVSSYGYTF. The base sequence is TGCGCCAGCAGCAGCGGACAGGTCTCTTCCTATGGCTACACCTTC.